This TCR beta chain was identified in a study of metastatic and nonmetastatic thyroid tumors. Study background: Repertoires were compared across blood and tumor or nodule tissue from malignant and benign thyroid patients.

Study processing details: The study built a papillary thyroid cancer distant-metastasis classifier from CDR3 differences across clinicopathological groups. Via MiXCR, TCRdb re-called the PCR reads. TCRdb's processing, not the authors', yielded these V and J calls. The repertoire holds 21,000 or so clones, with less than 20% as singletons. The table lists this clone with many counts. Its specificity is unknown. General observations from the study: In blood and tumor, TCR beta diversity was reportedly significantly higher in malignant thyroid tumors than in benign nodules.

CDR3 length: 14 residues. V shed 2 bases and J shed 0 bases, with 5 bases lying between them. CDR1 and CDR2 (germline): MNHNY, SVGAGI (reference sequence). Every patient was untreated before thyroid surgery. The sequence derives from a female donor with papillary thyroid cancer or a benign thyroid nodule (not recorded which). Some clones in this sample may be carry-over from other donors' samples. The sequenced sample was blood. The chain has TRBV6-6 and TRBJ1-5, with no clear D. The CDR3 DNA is TGTGCCAGCAGTTACAGCTTTAGCAATCAGCCCCAGCATTTT. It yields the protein CASSYSFSNQPQHF.